This note documents a single TCR beta chain sequence. The source of the sample is a study of blood T cell repertoires in COVID-19. CDR1 is ENHRY, CDR2 SYGVKD, per germline. The V end lost 2 bases, the J end lost 4 bases, and 14 bases lay between the germline ends. The CDR3 spans 15 residues. Profiled with immunoSEQ multiplex PCR; TCRdb holds only in-frame clones, not every one. The sample lists roughly 250,000 clones; around 83% were seen once. The sample comprised peripheral blood. The chain carries TRBV10-3 and TRBJ1-1, with D perhaps matching TRBD1 (6 bases). The source of this sequence is a woman older than 75 with acute or convalescent COVID-19. The CDR3 loop is CAISEPWGRGTEAFF. For the CDR3, the DNA is TGTGCCATCAGTGAGCCTTGGGGCAGGGGCACTGAAGCTTTCTTT.